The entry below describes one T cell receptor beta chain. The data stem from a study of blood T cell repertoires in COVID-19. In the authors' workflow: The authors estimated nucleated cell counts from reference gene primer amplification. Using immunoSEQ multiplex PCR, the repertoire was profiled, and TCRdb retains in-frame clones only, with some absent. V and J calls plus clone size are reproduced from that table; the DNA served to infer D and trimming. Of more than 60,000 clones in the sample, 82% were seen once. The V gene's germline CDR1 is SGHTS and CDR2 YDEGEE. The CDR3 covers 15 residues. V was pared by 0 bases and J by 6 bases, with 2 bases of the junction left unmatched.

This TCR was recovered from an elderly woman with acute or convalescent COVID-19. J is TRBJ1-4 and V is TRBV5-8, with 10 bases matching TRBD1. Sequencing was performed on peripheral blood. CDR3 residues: CASSLGDRGYEKLFF. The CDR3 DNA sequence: TGTGCCAGCAGCTTGGGGGACAGGGGTTATGAAAAACTGTTTTTT.